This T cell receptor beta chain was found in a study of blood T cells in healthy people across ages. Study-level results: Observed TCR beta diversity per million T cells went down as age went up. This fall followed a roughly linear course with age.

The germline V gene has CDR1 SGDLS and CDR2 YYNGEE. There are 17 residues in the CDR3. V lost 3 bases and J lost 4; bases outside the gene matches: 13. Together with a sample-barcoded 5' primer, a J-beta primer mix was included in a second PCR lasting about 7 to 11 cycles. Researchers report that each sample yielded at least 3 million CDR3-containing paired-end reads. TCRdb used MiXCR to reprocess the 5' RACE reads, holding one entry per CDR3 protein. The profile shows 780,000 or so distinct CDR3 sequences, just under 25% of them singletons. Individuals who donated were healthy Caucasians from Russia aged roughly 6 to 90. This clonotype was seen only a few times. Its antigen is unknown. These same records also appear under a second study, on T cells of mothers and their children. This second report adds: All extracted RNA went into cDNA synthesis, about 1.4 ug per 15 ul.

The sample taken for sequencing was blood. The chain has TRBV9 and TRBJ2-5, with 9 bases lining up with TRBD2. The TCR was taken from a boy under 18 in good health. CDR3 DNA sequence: TGTGCCAGCAGCGAGGGGGCTAGGGGAGCGGGAGGAGAGACCCAGTACTTC. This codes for CASSEGARGAGGETQYF.